Listed below are T cell receptor beta chains from one sample, sequenced in a study of T cell repertoires in cytomegalovirus infection. No antigens are known for them. MiXCR was run by TCRdb on the reads, yielding one entry per CDR3 protein. Counted here are more than 250,000 distinct CDR3 sequences, around 25% occurring once; the ten biggest clones make up roughly 14%. The input for sequencing was cultured PBMCs, taken from culture after CMV antigen stimulation. The receptor set was obtained from a human donor in good health (CMV status not recorded). Some clones in this sample may be carry-over from other donors' samples. Both conserved end residues are part of each CDR3. D genes are given only for firm matches. Some rows have no size entry. The others give once, few or many, or a class for an expanded clone.

cdr3_length	d_call	v_call	clone_size	j_call	cdr3_nt	cdr3_aa
15	TRBD1	TRBV28	few	TRBJ1-5	TGTGCCAGCAGTTTGGGGGACAGGGTGCGGCAGCCCCAGCATTTT	CASSLGDRVRQPQHF
17	TRBD2	TRBV24-1	once	TRBJ2-1	TGTGCCACCAGTGACCCAAGCGGGAGTCTTTCCTACAATGAGCAGTTCTTC	CATSDPSGSLSYNEQFF
15	TRBD2	TRBV6-6	NA	TRBJ2-1	TGTGCCAGCAGGGGGACTAGCGGGAGGGCCGGGGAGCAGTTCTTC	CASRGTSGRAGEQFF
15	NA	TRBV20-1	NA	TRBJ2-5	TGCAGTGCTAGAGATAGCACAGGGAGCCAAGAGACCCAGTACTTC	CSARDSTGSQETQYF
14	TRBD1	TRBV12-3/TRBV12-4	once	TRBJ1-1	TGTGCCAGCAGTTTAGGGACAGGGAGTACTGAAGCTTTCTTT	CASSLGTGSTEAFF
17	TRBD2	TRBV6-2/TRBV6-3	few	TRBJ2-1	TGTGCCAGCAGTTATAGGACTAGCGGCTCATTTGGGAATGAGCAGTTCTTC	CASSYRTSGSFGNEQFF
13	NA	TRBV5-4	NA	TRBJ1-1	TGTGCCAGCAGCGTCTCAGGGAAGACTGAAGCTTTCTTT	CASSVSGKTEAFF
13	NA	TRBV20-1	NA	TRBJ2-7	TGCAGTGCTAGAAAGGACACGACATACGAGCAGTACTTC	CSARKDTTYEQYF
15	NA	TRBV7-4	NA	TRBJ1-2	TGTGCCAGCAGCCCCGAACAGGTCCCTAACTATGGCTACACCTTC	CASSPEQVPNYGYTF
11	NA	TRBV29-1	NA	TRBJ2-3	TGCACTCCTCGCGGAACAGATACGCAGTATTTT	CTPRGTDTQYF
14	TRBD2	TRBV20-1	few	TRBJ2-7	TGCAGTGCTGAGACTAGCGGGAACTCCTACGAGCAGTACTTC	CSAETSGNSYEQYF
13	TRBD1	TRBV6-6	NA	TRBJ1-2	TGTGCCAGCAGCGCGACAGGGGTCTATGGCTACACCTTC	CASSATGVYGYTF
16	TRBD2	TRBV7-2	many	TRBJ2-2	TGTGCCAGCAGTCACAGACTAGCGGGAGTCGGCGGGGAGCTGTTTTTT	CASSHRLAGVGGELFF
15	TRBD1	TRBV7-3	few	TRBJ1-1	TGTGCCAGCAGTCGGACAGGGGCCCTGAGGACTGAAGCTTTCTTT	CASSRTGALRTEAFF
13	NA	TRBV28	NA	TRBJ2-5	TGTGCCAGCCAAGGGGGGGGCAGAGAGACCCAGTACTTC	CASQGGGRETQYF
16	TRBD2	TRBV19	NA	TRBJ2-1	TGTGCCAGTAGTATAGACCGGCTAGCGGGATACAATGAGCAGTTCTTC	CASSIDRLAGYNEQFF
13	NA	TRBV28	few	TRBJ1-2	TGTGCCAGCAGTTCGGCCGGGGAAGGCGGCTACACCTTC	CASSSAGEGGYTF
16	NA	TRBV4-1	few	TRBJ2-3	TGCGCCAGCAGCCAAGGGGAGGGGGTGAGCACAGATACGCAGTATTTT	CASSQGEGVSTDTQYF
14	TRBD1	TRBV14	NA	TRBJ1-2	TGTGCCAGCAGCCCCGGGACAGGGGTACTCGGCTACACCTTC	CASSPGTGVLGYTF
14	TRBD1	TRBV5-4	once	TRBJ1-2	TGTGCCAGCAGCACAACCCCGACAGGGGATGGCTACACCTTC	CASSTTPTGDGYTF
14	NA	TRBV6-5	NA	TRBJ2-5	TGTGCCAGCGGTGCAAATAGGAAACAAGAGACCCAGTACTTC	CASGANRKQETQYF
16	TRBD2	TRBV7-9	many	TRBJ2-3	TGTGCCAGCAGCTTAGATCTCGCGGGAGGGGGAGATACGCAGTATTTT	CASSLDLAGGGDTQYF
15	TRBD1	TRBV19	NA	TRBJ2-5	TGTGCCAGTAGTATAGGACAGGGGCTCCAAGAGACCCAGTACTTC	CASSIGQGLQETQYF
19	TRBD1	TRBV20-1	many	TRBJ1-1	TGCAGTGCTAGAGATCGATTGAACAGGGGTGGGCTTCGGGACACTGAAGCTTTCTTT	CSARDRLNRGGLRDTEAFF
17	NA	TRBV7-2	many	TRBJ1-2	TGTGCCAGCAGCTTAGGACTAGGGACGGCGATAGGCTATGGCTACACCTTC	CASSLGLGTAIGYGYTF
15	NA	TRBV6-2/TRBV6-3	few	TRBJ2-7	TGTGCCAGCAGTTACTCAGTGACAAATACCTACGAGCAGTACTTC	CASSYSVTNTYEQYF
13	NA	TRBV10-3	many	TRBJ1-2	TGTGCCTCCCAGGCCTCCCGGGACTATGGCTACACCTTC	CASQASRDYGYTF
15	NA	TRBV6-1	NA	TRBJ2-3	TGTGCCAGCAGTGTAGGCTGGATTAGCACAGATACGCAGTATTTT	CASSVGWISTDTQYF
15	NA	TRBV6-1	few	TRBJ1-1	TGTGCCAGCATCGAAGGGACGTTCGGCTACACTGAAGCTTTCTTT	CASIEGTFGYTEAFF
14	NA	TRBV7-9	once	TRBJ1-4	TGTGCCAGCAGTACGACAGCCGTACGTGAAAAACTGTTTTTT	CASSTTAVREKLFF
15	NA	TRBV6-6	NA	TRBJ2-5	TGTGCCAGCAGTTCGACGGCGGGAAACCAAGAGACCCAGTACTTC	CASSSTAGNQETQYF
19	TRBD2	TRBV6-2/TRBV6-3	NA	TRBJ2-1	TGTGCCAGCAGTTACTCGTTCCTAGCGGGAGGTTCCCCCTACAATGAGCAGTTCTTC	CASSYSFLAGGSPYNEQFF
12	NA	TRBV5-5	many	TRBJ2-4	TGTGCCAGCAGCTTGGATTTAAACATTCAGTACTTC	CASSLDLNIQYF
16	TRBD1	TRBV18	NA	TRBJ1-2	TGTGCCAGCTCACCGTTCGGGACAGGGGACATCTATGGCTACACCTTC	CASSPFGTGDIYGYTF
13	NA	TRBV2	NA	TRBJ1-1	TGTGCCAGCAGGGTGTTTCAGAACACTGAAGCTTTCTTT	CASRVFQNTEAFF
13	NA	TRBV7-9	few	TRBJ2-4	TGTGCCAGCAGCTTAGCTTTCGAAAACATTCAGTACTTC	CASSLAFENIQYF
15	NA	TRBV7-9	many	TRBJ1-6	TGTGCCAGCAGCTCCGGGGCAGTTTTTAATTCACCCCTCCACTTT	CASSSGAVFNSPLHF
13	NA	TRBV6-2/TRBV6-3	few	TRBJ2-5	TGTGCCAGCAGAGATAATACGGAAGAGACCCAGTACTTC	CASRDNTEETQYF
15	TRBD1	TRBV7-2	few	TRBJ2-1	TGTGCCAGCAGCATAGACAGGGAATCCTACAATGAGCAGTTCTTC	CASSIDRESYNEQFF
14	NA	TRBV19	NA	TRBJ2-4	TGTGCCAGTCGCGATTCAGGAGGCAAAAACATTCAGTACTTC	CASRDSGGKNIQYF